The 21 T cell receptor beta chains in this list originate from one sample, sequenced in a study of T cells in Graves' hyperthyroidism and ophthalmopathy. From RNA transcripts, TCR beta CDR3 regions were amplified. The HTBI primer set was used in a first-round RT-PCR of the TCR CDR3. TCRdb ran MiXCR on the multiplex PCR reads and lists one entry per CDR3 protein. Of nearly 750,000 distinct CDR3 sequences listed, around a third were seen once; the top ten hold 31%. The source material was blood. These receptor sequences come from a woman aged 35 to 49 with Graves' hyperthyroidism.

This chain connects TRBV11-2 to TRBJ2-1, with D uncertain. V was shortened by 6 bases and J by 0 bases, with 6 bases between the two germline ends. There are 13 residues in the CDR3. The germline CDR1 and CDR2 sequences are SGHAT and FQNNGV. The CDR3, as DNA: TGTGCCAGCAGGAGAATCTCCTACAATGAGCAGTTCTTC. This translates into CASRRISYNEQFF.

At least ten counts were recorded for this clonotype. The V call is TRBV19, the J call TRBJ1-6; the D is unclear. This CDR3 contains 16 residues. V was clipped by 0 bases and J by 10 bases, with 16 bases between them. Germline lookup yields CDR1 LNHDA and CDR2 SQIVND (reference sequence). CDR3 protein: CASSIDGLRMESPLHF. The DNA of the CDR3 is TGTGCCAGTAGTATAGACGGACTCCGGATGGAATCACCCCTCCACTTT.

This clonotype was picked up a small number of times. The J gene is TRBJ1-2, the V gene TRBV15, with 9 bases aligning to TRBD1. Losses at the gene ends were 2 bases for V and 4 bases for J; bases not matched to a gene: 17. In germline, CDR1 is LNHNV, CDR2 YYDKDF (reference sequence). The CDR3 runs to 19 residues. CDR3 residues: CATSRFYTRTSTGGYGYTF. The DNA for the CDR3 is TGTGCCACCAGCAGATTCTACACGCGTACATCGACAGGGGGCTATGGCTACACCTTC.

The rearrangement links TRBV9 to TRBJ2-5, with TRBD2 matching over 8 bases. Per germline, CDR1 SGDLS and CDR2 YYNGEE. This CDR3 is built from 19 residues. The V gene end was trimmed by 0 bases and the J gene end by 5 bases; junction bases not matched to a gene: 18. CDR3 loop: CASSVEGTGGPMSGETQYF. DNA of the CDR3: TGTGCCAGCAGCGTAGAGGGGACGGGGGGGCCAATGAGCGGTGAGACCCAGTACTTC.

This chain uses TRBV20-1 with TRBJ1-4, with 8 bases that match TRBD1. The CDR3 has 14 amino acids. Looked up from germline, CDR1 is DFQATT and CDR2 is SNEGSKA (reference sequence). V lost 1 base and J lost 5; bases outside the gene matches: 3. The CDR3 sequence: CSARGDRWNEKLFF. Written as DNA, the CDR3 is TGCAGTGCTAGAGGGGACAGGTGGAATGAAAAACTGTTTTTT.

In the case of this clonotype: The junction does not match germline at one end; this may be a read error. CDR3 region: CSAASWGSGSTIYF. CDR3 sequence (DNA): TGCAGTGCTGCAAGCTGGGGCTCTGGAAGCACCATATATTTT. J is TRBJ1-3 and V is TRBV20-1, with TRBD1 as a possible D gene (5 bases). This CDR3 comprises 14 residues. Germline values: CDR1 DFQATT, CDR2 SNEGSKA (reference sequence).

The chain couples TRBV10-3 to TRBJ1-2; TRBD1 matches at 9 bases. Germline-derived CDR1 and CDR2 are ENHRY and SYGVKD. This CDR3 has 15 amino acids. V lost 10 bases to trimming and J lost 6 bases; unmatched junction nucleotides: 15. The CDR3 region has the DNA TGTGCCAGCAACCTGGGACAGGGAAATTCGGATGGCTACACCTTC. Translation gives CASNLGQGNSDGYTF.

This clonotype was detected ten times or more. The chain recombines TRBV15 with TRBJ1-5, with 7 bases matching TRBD1. This CDR3 has 16 residues. Germline values: CDR1 LNHNV, CDR2 YYDKDF (reference sequence). The V segment lost 2 bases and the J segment 4 bases; nucleotides outside the gene matches: 8. This chain's CDR3 is CATSRRGQVFNQPQHF. CDR3 nucleotides: TGTGCCACCAGCAGACGAGGACAGGTCTTTAATCAGCCCCAGCATTTT.

With respect to this clonotype: A much larger clone differs by one base, so this may be a read error. This chain links TRBV5-1 with TRBJ2-2; D gene unclear. CDR3 size: 11 residues. Germline CDR1 SGHRS, CDR2 YFSETQ. This chain's CDR3 is CAGSYSGELFF. The CDR3 bases are TGCGCCGGCAGCTACAGCGGGGAGCTGTTTTTT. The whole variable domain, filled in from reference TRBV5-1 and TRBJ2-2, reads KAGVTQTPRYLIKTRGQQVTLSCSPISGHRSVSWYQQTPGQGLQFLFEYFSETQRNKGNFPGRFSGRQFSNSRSEMNVSTLELGDSALYLCAGSYSGELFFGEGSRLTVL.

The rearrangement joins TRBV2 to TRBJ2-7; TRBD1 is a possible D gene (5 bases). The CDR3 loop spans 15 amino acids. V dropped 6 bases and J dropped 2 bases, with 17 bases sitting between them. Germline CDR1 reads SNHLY; CDR2 reads FYNNEI. The CDR3 nucleotides read TGTGCCAGCAGCGCCCAGGTGGACAACACCTACGAGCAGTACTTC. Translation gives CASSAQVDNTYEQYF.

This clonotype was recorded at least ten times. The chain has TRBV7-9 and TRBJ1-2; tentatively, D is TRBD1 (5 bases). V shed 0 bases and J shed 6 bases, with 5 bases lying between them. CDR1 and CDR2 (germline): SEHNR, FQNEAQ (reference sequence). This CDR3 region has 12 residues. The DNA of the CDR3 is TGTGCCAGCAGCTTAGCGGGGGATGGCTACACCTTC. Translating it yields CASSLAGDGYTF.

The chain uses TRBV7-2 and TRBJ1-5, with 11 nucleotides matching TRBD1. The CDR3 covers 18 residues. V dropped 5 bases and J dropped 1; count of bases not matched to a gene: 10. Germline CDR1 reads SGHTA; CDR2 reads FQGNSA. CDR3 loop: CASSERTGGQASNQPQHF. The CDR3 DNA is TGTGCCAGCAGCGAAAGGACAGGGGGCCAGGCGAGCAATCAGCCCCAGCATTTT. Complete variable domain (other parts from reference TRBV7-2 and TRBJ1-5): GAGVSQSPSNKVTEKGKDVELRCDPISGHTALYWYRQSLGQGLEFLIYFQGNSAPDKSGLPSDRFSAERTGGSVSTLTIQRTQQEDSAVYLCASSERTGGQASNQPQHFGDGTRLSIL.

The chain employs TRBV7-8 and TRBJ1-2, with TRBD1 as a possible D gene (6 bases). V gave up 1 base and J gave up 8 bases, with 14 bases separating them. The CDR3 runs to 14 residues. The germline CDR1 and CDR2 sequences are SGHVS and FQNEAQ. CDR3 amino acids: CASSLDNREVGYTF. In nucleotides, the CDR3 is TGTGCCAGCAGCTTAGACAACAGGGAGGTCGGCTACACCTTC. Using reference TRBV7-8 and TRBJ1-2 for the parts outside the CDR3, the full variable domain is GAGVSQSPRYKVAKRGQDVALRCDPISGHVSLFWYQQALGQGPEFLTYFQNEAQLDKSGLPSDRFFAERPEGSVSTLKIQRTQQEDSAVYLCASSLDNREVGYTFGSGTRLTVV.

The V and J genes are TRBV12-3 or TRBV12-4 and TRBJ1-1; the D gene is possibly TRBD1 (5 bases). The CDR3 has 14 residues. V was pared by 2 bases and J by 4 bases, with 11 bases between. As DNA, the CDR3 is TGTGCCAGCAGTTTATCCTCAGGGTTCACTGAAGCTTTCTTT. It yields the protein CASSLSSGFTEAFF.

This clonotype was detected many times. The chain is built from TRBV9 and TRBJ2-7; 11 bases map to TRBD2. The ends lost 4 bases at V and 8 bases at J; junction bases unmatched: 8. Germline assignment: CDR1 SGDLS and CDR2 YYNGEE. The CDR3 length is 14 residues. CDR3 sequence: CASSKTSGSPQQYF. Here the CDR3 DNA reads TGTGCCAGCAGCAAAACTAGCGGGAGTCCCCAGCAGTACTTC.

This clonotype was seen many times. This rearrangement joins TRBV19 to TRBJ1-6, with TRBD1 identical over 7 bases. Germline assignment: CDR1 LNHDA and CDR2 SQIVND (reference sequence). Trimming at V came to 5 bases and at J to 7 bases, leaving 11 bases not matched to a gene. The CDR3 runs 16 residues. DNA for the CDR3: TGTGCCAGTAGTCCAGGGGGGGGGGTAAAGAATTCACCCCTCCACTTT. Protein product: CASSPGGGVKNSPLHF. The full variable domain, rest sourced from reference TRBV19 and TRBJ1-6, is DGGITQSPKYLFRKEGQNVTLSCEQNLNHDAMYWYRQDPGQGLRLIYYSQIVNDFQKGDIAEGYSVSREKKESFPLTVTSAQKNPTAFYLCASSPGGGVKNSPLHFGNGTRLTVT.

There are many counts of this clonotype. V is TRBV6-5 and J is TRBJ1-4, with TRBD1 as a possible D gene (5 bases). CDR3 length: 16 residues. Trimming left V 2 bases short and J 6 bases short, with 16 bases between. The germline CDR1 and CDR2 sequences are MNHEY and SVGAGI. CDR3 residues: CASSYASLMGDEKLFF. Written as DNA, the CDR3 is TGTGCCAGCAGTTACGCCAGCCTAATGGGGGATGAAAAACTGTTTTTT.

This clonotype was picked up many times. V is TRBV7-2 and J is TRBJ2-7; D not resolved. The CDR3 has 13 residues. Germline lookup yields CDR1 SGHTA and CDR2 FQGNSA. With 4 bases removed from V and 2 bases from J, the gap between germline ends came to 9 bases. Here the CDR3 reads CASSSQRTYEQYF. CDR3 in DNA: TGTGCCAGCAGCTCCCAACGGACCTACGAGCAGTACTTC.

The CDR3 nucleotides are TGTGCCAGCAGCCCGGACTGGAGAGGCTACACCTTC. It yields the protein CASSPDWRGYTF. The V gene is TRBV7-2, the J gene TRBJ1-2; no clear D gene. The length of the CDR3 is 12 residues. CDR1 is SGHTA, CDR2 FQGNSA, per germline. Trimming took 5 bases from V and 8 from J, leaving 12 bases between them. The entire variable domain, with the rest obtained from reference TRBV7-2 and TRBJ1-2, is as follows: GAGVSQSPSNKVTEKGKDVELRCDPISGHTALYWYRQSLGQGLEFLIYFQGNSAPDKSGLPSDRFSAERTGGSVSTLTIQRTQQEDSAVYLCASSPDWRGYTFGSGTRLTVV.

Here the CDR3 reads CSVEDKDEQFF. Written as DNA, the CDR3 is TGCAGCGTTGAAGATAAGGATGAGCAGTTCTTC. The rearrangement joins TRBV29-1 to TRBJ2-1; D gene uncertain. CDR1 is SQVTM, CDR2 ANQGSEA, per germline. V was pared by 0 bases and J by 8 bases, with 5 bases between. This CDR3 contains 11 residues.

This sequence joins TRBV7-9 and TRBJ1-1; D not resolved. The CDR3 length is 15 residues. The V and J ends lost 5 bases and 0 bases respectively, with 13 bases between them. Germline lookup yields CDR1 SEHNR and CDR2 FQNEAQ (reference sequence). DNA of the CDR3: TGTGCCAGCAGCCAAGAACAGACAATGAACACTGAAGCTTTCTTT. Its translation: CASSQEQTMNTEAFF.